This passage covers 25 T cell receptor beta chains from one sample sequenced in a study of patients and donors after allogeneic stem cell transplantation (dated by TCRdb to the early 2020s). The library was produced with RT-PCR. Sequencer: NextSeq 550. In-frame beta chains were kept once TCRdb had trimmed the public reads at Q25 with fastp and called clones with MiXCR. Rows merge per CDR3 protein into single entries with the most common DNA and genes. The sample data list about a million distinct CDR3 sequences, and more than 15% of these were observed just once. The top ten clonotypes cover around 6% of the sample. What was sequenced was blood, either unsorted or a sorted T cell fraction (not recorded which). All receptors derive from a human donor who was either an allogeneic HSCT recipient or a stem cell or donor lymphocyte infusion donor (not recorded which). It is not recorded whose cells these are; they may come from a transplant donor.

The CDR3, as DNA: TGTGCCAGCAAAACCGGACAGGGGGGAAACTATGGCTACACCTTC. Protein sequence: CASKTGQGGNYGYTF. V usage is TRBV6-1 and J usage is TRBJ1-2, with 10 bases identical to TRBD1. The CDR3 contains 15 residues. V was pared by 7 bases and J by 2 bases, with 7 bases of the junction left unmatched. Germline-derived CDR1 and CDR2 are MNHNS and SASEGT.

The V call is TRBV7-2, the J call TRBJ2-5, with 9 bases matching TRBD2. From germline, CDR1 is SGHTA and CDR2 FQGNSA. With V trimmed by 3 bases and J by 5 bases, 7 bases remained unmatched. The CDR3 extends over 15 amino acids. The CDR3 DNA sequence: TGTGCCAGCAGCTTTCGCGGGGGGGCGCGGGAGACCCAGTACTTC. It encodes CASSFRGGARETQYF.

The V call is TRBV7-2, the J call TRBJ1-1; weak D call: TRBD1 (6 bases). Germline lookup yields CDR1 SGHTA and CDR2 FQGNSA. The CDR3 runs to 15 residues. The V gene lost 2 bases and the J gene lost 5 bases, with 15 bases spanning the gap. The CDR3 nucleotides are TGTGCCAGCAGCTTACACGGGGGCTTGGGGACTGAAGCTTTCTTT. Protein sequence: CASSLHGGLGTEAFF.

This clonotype was counted only a few times. V usage is TRBV5-1 and J usage is TRBJ2-3; 11 bases map to TRBD2. The germline CDR1 and CDR2 sequences are SGHRS and YFSETQ. Trimming took 0 bases from V and 8 from J; bases not matched to a gene: 5. This CDR3 is 15 amino acids long. The CDR3 is CASSLVAGGPSTQYF. The CDR3 nucleotides read TGCGCCAGCAGCTTGGTAGCGGGAGGGCCCAGTACGCAGTATTTT.

There are a few counts of this clonotype. V usage is TRBV20-1 and J usage is TRBJ2-1; D unclear. The germline V gene has CDR1 DFQATT and CDR2 SNEGSKA (reference sequence). This CDR3 comprises 16 residues. Between the trimmed V and J ends, which lost 0 bases and 3 bases, there was a span of 15 bases. DNA of the CDR3: TGCAGTGCTAGAGATCTGGCGGCGGCCAACTACAATGAGCAGTTCTTC. Translation gives CSARDLAAANYNEQFF.

Ten or more counts support this clonotype. V and J are TRBV5-1 and TRBJ2-2, with 9 bases lining up with TRBD1. CDR1 and CDR2 from the germline V gene are SGHRS and YFSETQ. Trimming at V came to 2 bases and at J to 3 bases, leaving 5 bases not matched to a gene. The CDR3 is 16 residues long. The chain's CDR3 is CASSFNRGRDTGELFF. CDR3 nucleotides: TGCGCCAGCAGCTTTAACAGGGGGCGAGACACCGGGGAGCTGTTTTTT.

Only a few counts were recorded for this clonotype. This chain links TRBV5-1 with TRBJ2-2; 8 bases are shared with TRBD1. The CDR3 totals 15 residues. CDR1 SGHRS and CDR2 YFSETQ come from the germline V gene. Trimming at V came to 3 bases and at J to 6 bases, leaving 7 bases not matched to a gene. CDR3 nucleotides: TGCGCCAGCAGCTACACTCGACAGGGGTCCGGGGAGCTGTTTTTT. This codes for CASSYTRQGSGELFF.

A few counts support this clonotype. V is TRBV2 and J is TRBJ2-1; 7 nucleotides line up with TRBD2. This CDR3 region has 15 residues. J gave up 10 bases and V 7 bases, and 16 bases lay outside the gene matches. Germline loops: CDR1 SNHLY, CDR2 FYNNEI. The CDR3 DNA reads as TGTGCCAGCAAGGACGGACTCCCCGGGGGGAAGGAGCAGTTCTTC. This codes for CASKDGLPGGKEQFF.

The CDR3 bases are TGTGCCAGCAGTTTAACAGGGGGCAACTACGAGCAGTACTTC. Residues: CASSLTGGNYEQYF. The chain is built from TRBV28 and TRBJ2-7; TRBD1 matches at 9 bases. Germline V lookup: CDR1 MDHEN, CDR2 SYDVKM. The J segment lost 3 bases and the V segment lost 2 bases, leaving 2 bases of the junction unmatched. The CDR3 runs 14 residues. Full variable domain (rest looked up from reference TRBV28 and TRBJ2-7): DVKVTQSSRYLVKRTGEKVFLECVQDMDHENMFWYRQDPGLGLRLIYFSYDVKMKEKGDIPEGYSVSREKKERFSLILESASTNQTSMYLCASSLTGGNYEQYFGPGTRLTVT.

The chain is built from TRBV29-1 and TRBJ1-2, with D hard to call. The CDR3 is 12 residues long. V lost 7 bases and J lost 4, with 13 bases in between. Germline-derived CDR1 and CDR2 are SQVTM and ANQGSEA. In DNA form, the CDR3 reads TGCAGCGGTGAGGGAGACACCTATGGCTACACCTTC. Its translation is CSGEGDTYGYTF.

The chain recombines TRBV6-2 or TRBV6-3 with TRBJ2-1; D gene ambiguous. In germline, CDR1 is MNHEY, CDR2 SVGEGT. With 3 bases removed from V and 10 bases from J, the gap between germline ends came to 7 bases. The CDR3 contains 11 residues. CDR3 DNA sequence: TGTGCCAGCAGTTATAGCCTCGAGCAGTTCTTC. This sequence encodes CASSYSLEQFF.

A few counts support this clonotype. The J gene is TRBJ2-1, the V gene TRBV6-1; TRBD2 agrees at 12 bases. CDR3 size: 17 residues. V shed 5 bases and J 8 bases; nucleotides not matched to a gene: 13. Germline V gene sequence: CDR1 MNHNS, CDR2 SASEGT. The chain's CDR3 is CASSRKLAGGGGHEQFF. In DNA, the CDR3 is TGTGCCAGCAGTCGTAAACTAGCGGGGGGCGGAGGGCATGAGCAGTTCTTC.

The chain is built from TRBV7-9 and TRBJ1-1; 8 bases are shared with TRBD1. The CDR3 totals 16 residues. The V and J ends lost 0 bases and 3 bases, in that order; junction bases with no gene match: 6. The V gene's germline CDR1 is SEHNR and CDR2 FQNEAQ (reference sequence). CDR3: CASSLAGQGQDTEAFF. The DNA of the CDR3 is TGTGCCAGCAGCTTAGCTGGACAGGGTCAGGACACTGAAGCTTTCTTT.

This clonotype was detected a few times. The chain links TRBV12-3 or TRBV12-4 to TRBJ2-1, with D perhaps matching TRBD1 (5 bases). CDR3 length: 18 residues. Between the trimmed V and J ends, which lost 1 base and 2 bases, there was a span of 18 bases. Written as DNA, the CDR3 is TGTGCCAGCAGTTTAGAAGTGAGGCAGGGTAGGACCTACAATGAGCAGTTCTTC. Protein sequence: CASSLEVRQGRTYNEQFF.

The V and J genes are TRBV5-1 and TRBJ1-3; D may be TRBD1 (6 bases). The ends were cut back, 2 bases at V and 3 bases at J, with 12 bases in the middle. Germline V lookup: CDR1 SGHRS, CDR2 YFSETQ. This CDR3 has 15 residues. The CDR3 coding sequence is TGCGCCAGCAGCTTAACAGGGAGTAATGGAAACACCATATATTTT. As protein: CASSLTGSNGNTIYF.

This clonotype appeared a few times. This rearrangement joins TRBV19 to TRBJ1-1; the match to TRBD1 covers 7 bases. CDR1 and CDR2 (germline): LNHDA, SQIVND (reference sequence). The CDR3 is 15 residues long. Germline trimming cut 4 bases from V and 1 base from J; bases unmatched to any gene: 6. The CDR3 protein is CASSTRQGRNTEAFF. For the CDR3, the DNA is TGTGCCAGTAGTACGAGACAGGGTCGGAACACTGAAGCTTTCTTT.

J is TRBJ1-2 and V is TRBV4-1, with D perhaps TRBD1 (6 bases). The length of the CDR3 is 17 residues. Germline CDR1 and CDR2: MGHRA and YSYEKL. V dropped 6 bases and J dropped 2 bases, with 22 bases sitting between them. CDR3 in DNA: TGCGCCAGCAGTCGACAGGTCCCAACCAATTTGAACTATGGCTACACCTTC. Protein sequence: CASSRQVPTNLNYGYTF.

This clonotype was seen ten or more times. The germline gene is not matched at one end of the junction; a read error may be the cause. The chain recombines TRBV29-1 with TRBJ2-2; weak D call: TRBD2 (6 bases). Germline V CDR1 and CDR2: SQVTM, ANQGSEA. The CDR3 sequence is 13 residues long. The CDR3 DNA is TGTTCTATGGTCGAGCGGGACACCGGGGAGCTGTTTTTT. Protein sequence: CSMVERDTGELFF.

This clonotype appeared a single time. The genes are TRBV5-1 and TRBJ2-7, with 10 bases fitting TRBD2. The trim removed 3 bases at V and 2 bases at J, leaving 8 bases unmatched. This CDR3 has 16 residues. The germline V gene has CDR1 SGHRS and CDR2 YFSETQ. CDR3 in amino acids: CASSWLASGGPYEQYF. DNA for the CDR3: TGCGCCAGCAGCTGGCTGGCTAGCGGGGGTCCCTACGAGCAGTACTTC.

The rearrangement joins TRBV29-1 to TRBJ2-7; 9 bases fit TRBD1. The CDR3 runs 14 residues. Losses at the gene ends were 6 bases for V and 1 base for J; bases not matched to a gene: 7. The germline gives CDR1 SQVTM, CDR2 ANQGSEA. CDR3 amino acids: CSVNRDRGSYEQYF. The CDR3 nucleotides read TGCAGCGTGAACCGCGACAGGGGGTCCTACGAGCAGTACTTC.

The genes are TRBV24-1 and TRBJ2-2; TRBD1 matches 7 bases. Germline loops: CDR1 KGHDR, CDR2 SFDVKD. V was pared by 2 bases and J by 1 base, with 6 bases of the junction left unmatched. The CDR3 is made up of 17 amino acids. CDR3 nucleotide sequence: TGTGCCACCAGTGATTCCGGGACAGTCCTGAACACCGGGGAGCTGTTTTTT. Its translation is CATSDSGTVLNTGELFF.

The V gene is TRBV7-9, the J gene TRBJ2-7; D gene unclear. Germline V CDR1 and CDR2: SEHNR, FQNEAQ (reference sequence). This CDR3 contains 14 residues. V lost 8 bases and J lost 6, with 20 bases in between. The CDR3 reads CASGWSRSLGEQYF. CDR3 DNA: TGTGCCAGCGGATGGTCTCGGTCCTTGGGCGAGCAGTACTTC. The full variable domain, completed using reference TRBV7-9 and TRBJ2-7, is DTGVSQNPRHKITKRGQNVTFRCDPISEHNRLYWYRQTLGQGPEFLTYFQNEAQLEKSRLLSDRFSAERPKGSFSTLEIQRTEQGDSAMYLCASGWSRSLGEQYFGPGTRLTVT.

This rearrangement joins TRBV7-9 to TRBJ2-1, with 14 bases identical to TRBD2. J was trimmed by 5 bases and V by 1 base; bases with no gene match: 4. This CDR3 has 17 residues. The germline V gene has CDR1 SEHNR and CDR2 FQNEAQ (reference sequence). As DNA, the CDR3 is TGTGCCAGCAGCTTAGGGGGACTAGCGGGAGATGACAATGAGCAGTTCTTC. Its translation is CASSLGGLAGDDNEQFF.

The rearrangement links TRBV3-1 to TRBJ2-5; 8 bases line up with TRBD2. The germline V gene has CDR1 LGHDT and CDR2 YNNKEL (reference sequence). Trimming removed 4 bases from V and 7 bases from J; junction bases left unmatched: 2. CDR3 length: 12 residues. The CDR3 nucleotides are TGTGCCAGCAGCCTAGCGGGGAGGACCCAGTACTTC. This gives the protein CASSLAGRTQYF.

This clonotype showed up just a few times. One junction end disagrees with the germline gene, perhaps due to a read error. V usage is TRBV12-3 or TRBV12-4 and J usage is TRBJ2-5; 9 bases agree with TRBD2. This CDR3 has 13 residues. The CDR3 here is CASRLAVRETQYF. The CDR3 DNA reads as TGTGCCAGCCGACTAGCGGTTCGGGAGACTCAGTACTTC.